This record covers a single T cell receptor (beta chain). This clonotype was detected ten times or more. Its antigen target is currently unknown. Per-base qualities were not stored, and no clone one base away is much larger. The label giving this sample's time point can be read as: newly diagnosed GD, antithyroid drugs for less than 3 months. RNA was extracted from PBMCs in TRIzol for both TCR sequencing and RNA sequencing. The diagnosis of Graves' disease was made according to American Thyroid Association guidelines. Patients were recruited from an endocrinology department in Xi'an, China. Each patient gave 8.5 to 9.5 milliliters of peripheral blood, collected in an EDTA anticoagulant tube. Ficoll Paque Plus density gradient separation was used to isolate PBMCs, and no further T cell sorting was done. An Agilent 2100 Bioanalyzer and agarose gel were used to check RNA quality, while a NanoDrop 2000 measured RNA concentration.

CDR1 and CDR2, looked up from the germline V gene, are SQVTM and ANQGSEA. Reading from cysteine to phenylalanine, the CDR3 counts 13 amino acids. The entry retains the CDR3 DNA only, 39 bases that are in frame from base 1. Relative to germline, V is 7 bases shorter and J is 2 bases shorter, with 13 bases between their ends. This specimen comes from a study of regulatory T cells in long-lasting Graves disease listed by TCRdb under 2021. For the wider study: Antithyroid drugs had been taken for less than 3 months by newly diagnosed Graves' disease patients. The study was conducted in China and was registered as a clinical trial. Peripheral blood TCR sequencing and RNA sequencing compared persistent Graves' disease patients with newly diagnosed Graves' disease patients. A total of around 33 samples underwent TCR sequencing, from 13 patients with persistent Graves' disease and roughly 20 patients with newly diagnosed Graves' disease. General findings and caveats noted by the study authors: Persistent disease showed preferential use of TRBV28, TRBJ1-2 and TRBJ2-5, whereas newly diagnosed disease favored TRBV20-1 and TRBJ2-1. Persistent patients shared more public clonotypes among themselves (fewer than 3,000) than newly diagnosed patients did (more than 850). Compared with newly diagnosed patients, persistent Graves' disease patients had lower TCR Shannon entropy and fewer highly expanded clones, which suggests clonal expansion. Sequencing and analysis were limited to the TCR beta chain. The authors acknowledged the small sample size as a limitation that may reduce accuracy. Only peripheral blood was studied, because thyroid tissue, the primary lesion, was inaccessible.

The library came from multiplex PCR. Sequencing was carried out with an Illumina HiSeq 4000. iRepertoire HTBI primers and Arm-PCR amplification of CDR3 regions were used to construct TCR beta libraries. Before sequencing, the PCR products went through gel purification. Turning to the authors' computational methods: Gene usage analysis of CDR3 amino acid clonotypes used the 62 TRBV and 14 TRBJ segments found across samples. COPE and FqMerger were used to merge filtered high-quality paired reads into contigs. BLAST was used to align contigs to the IMGT TRBV, TRBD and TRBJ reference genes, and CDR3 was defined following IMGT. Highly expanded clones were defined as clonotypes with a frequency above 0.1%. Shannon entropy was used to measure repertoire diversity, and the Gini coefficient was used to measure V-J evenness. Public clonotypes were defined as clonotypes shared by more than one individual. TCRdb's own reprocessing of the public reads used fastp at Q25 and MiXCR and kept productive beta chains. Rows are combined by CDR3 protein, so each entry shows the most common genes and DNA. The V and J calls come from TCRdb's annotation, not from the publication. The sample table holds around 250,000 distinct CDR3 sequences, of which 15% to 20% were seen once. The ten largest account for around 20% of the sample.

The chain couples TRBV29-1 to TRBJ2-3; the D gene is unclear. The source material was peripheral blood mononuclear cells (PBMCs), sampled at new diagnosis, from a patient treated with antithyroid drugs. The source is a female donor with Graves disease. The sequenced DNA: TGCAGCGCCGCAATAGAGAACACAGATACGCAGTATTTT. Its protein is CSAAIENTDTQYF.